One T cell receptor (beta chain) is described in this entry. The antigen remains undetermined. The sample comes from a study of cytomegalovirus exposure and HLA in healthy donors. The study, taken as a whole, reports: Evidence from a later analysis indicated that most CMV-associated TCR beta chains looked HLA-restricted.

Primers for the PCR totalled 60 Vbeta and 13 Jbeta. Data came from immunoSEQ multiplex PCR; TCRdb stores just in-frame clones and leaves some out. In all, the sample yields about 130,000 clones. Source material: PBMCs. This sequence originates from a man aged 18 to 29 in good health and CMV-seronegative.

The CDR3: CASHGGGSNRLHYGYTF. In nucleotides, the CDR3 is TGTGCCAGCCACGGCGGGGGGTCGAACCGGTTGCACTATGGCTACACCTTC. The chain joins TRBV18 to TRBJ1-2; a possible D gene is TRBD1 (5 bases). Trimming cost V 8 bases and J 3 bases, with 25 bases left between them. The germline CDR1 and CDR2 sequences are KGHSH and LQKENI. This CDR3 region has 17 residues.